This T cell receptor beta chain appears in the sequencing data of a study of shared clonotypes between healthy human individuals (dated by TCRdb to about 2020). Study-level background: A couple of women and a few men aged 18 to 49 years were included in the cohort. The study deeply sequenced blood TCR repertoires of about 5 healthy adults to estimate repertoire size and the extent of clonotype sharing between individuals. Between about 0.8 and 9.5 billion PBMCs per donor were obtained by leukapheresis. For each donor, three plates each were used for CD4 naive and CD4 memory, two plates were used for CD8 naive, and one plate was used for CD8 memory. Libraries were prepared and TCR repertoires were sequenced by different laboratories using diverse techniques, in order to increase sequencing depth and limit assay-specific biases.

V loses 4 bases at its end and J loses 5 bases; junction bases beyond the gene matches: 3. Sequences MNHNS (CDR1) and SASEGT (CDR2) are obtained from the germline V gene. Measured from the cysteine to the phenylalanine, the CDR3 is 13 residues long. This entry keeps only the CDR3 DNA: 39 bases, framed from base 1. The donors were healthy, HIV-negative adults who had no recently reported acute infections or vaccinations. Every donor was a Caucasian adult residing in Nashville, Tennessee, USA. CD4+ T cells were enriched by magnetic negative selection; naive cells were then positively selected on CD45RA, and the negative fraction formed the memory subset. After blood collection by leukapheresis, PBMCs were isolated using Ficoll-Histopaque density gradient centrifugation and then cryopreserved in the vapor phase of liquid nitrogen. Analytical flow cytometry was used to check the purity and quantity of every magnetically sorted T cell population. Genomic DNA was isolated from each sorted fraction and quantified by UV absorbance on a Nanodrop 2000c.

Using the deep immunoSEQ assay, TCR CDR3 regions were amplified from genomic DNA by multiplex PCR. Extracted genomic DNA from each cell subset was distributed evenly across all wells of several immunoSEQ 96-well plates, and each plate was treated as a replicate. For sorted subsets, around 200 ng genomic DNA, equal to 30,000 or so T cell genomes, was loaded into each replicate PCR. Purified libraries were measured with a Qubit 3.0 fluorometer, size-checked on a Bioanalyzer 2100, and measured again with the KAPA Library Quantification kit. Each immunoSEQ 96-well plate was sequenced on its own single-read 150-cycle Illumina NextSeq 550 flow cell. In the source study's methods: Because the immunoSEQ output included only junctional sequences and no quality scores, the filtering could not be the same as the filtering used for full-length reads. To assign V/J genes and CDR3, sequences were annotated using PyIR, a Python wrapper for IgBLAST v1.9, with IMGT germline references. Reads were filtered out if the reads had weak V/J assignments (E-value above 1e-6), no CDR3, stop codons, out-of-frame junctions, or ambiguous translated residues. V3J clonotypes were defined as sequences sharing an identical inferred V gene, J gene, and CDR3 amino acid sequence. Percentage overlap between repertoires was computed as shared unique clonotypes divided by the size of the smaller repertoire. RTK rarefaction, the Chao1 estimator, and Recon v2.1 estimates of unobserved clonotypes were used to assess repertoire richness. OLGA was used to compute generation probabilities for all TCRbeta clonotypes that the gDNA method yielded from a few donors. This is the immuneACCESS table as TCRdb keeps it, with only in-frame sequences that have V and J called. A part of the clones is gone; compared with another copy, unresolved V genes explain less than half, and the rest is unexplained. From that table come the V and J calls and clone size; the DNA was used to work out D and trimming. The sample table records 1 million to 1.2 million clones; roughly 80% of these occur just once. 0.89% of the sample is in the top ten clones.

The study at large found these results: Even with the large sequencing depth, rarefaction of the sorted-subset datasets indicated that sequencing was incomplete. Based on pairwise subsampling, the degree of clonotype sharing among donors was expected to be affected by sequencing depth. Sampling was limited to blood, and TCR repertoires in tissue likely differ from TCR repertoires in blood. Because the study included a small number of donors, the genetic and exposure-history diversity represented was limited. When a few donors were compared, the shared fraction of clonotypes was approximately 5% for naive CD4, around 3.6% for naive CD8, 2.3% for memory CD4, and 0.3% to 0.5% for memory CD8. Compared with non-shared clonotypes, clonotypes shared by all four sorted-subset donors had higher generation probabilities. Naive subsets generally had larger estimated clonotype richness than memory subsets.

In this sample, this clone turned up a few times. Which antigen it targets is not known. Base qualities are not at hand, and no much larger clone is one base apart. This CDR3 is also generated by other DNA sequences in the sample. This TCR was sampled from a young man in good health. Some clones in this sample may be carry-over from other donors' samples. The sequenced material came from memory CD4+ T cells from PBMCs. The cell subset or site label, read with the paper, signifies: CD45RA-negative fraction. The chain is assembled from TRBV6-1 and TRBJ2-5, with TRBD1 matching 8 junction bases. The nucleotide sequence reads as follows: TGTGCCAGCAGTGGTGGACAGGGTGAGACCCAGTACTTC. This sequence encodes CASSGGQGETQYF.